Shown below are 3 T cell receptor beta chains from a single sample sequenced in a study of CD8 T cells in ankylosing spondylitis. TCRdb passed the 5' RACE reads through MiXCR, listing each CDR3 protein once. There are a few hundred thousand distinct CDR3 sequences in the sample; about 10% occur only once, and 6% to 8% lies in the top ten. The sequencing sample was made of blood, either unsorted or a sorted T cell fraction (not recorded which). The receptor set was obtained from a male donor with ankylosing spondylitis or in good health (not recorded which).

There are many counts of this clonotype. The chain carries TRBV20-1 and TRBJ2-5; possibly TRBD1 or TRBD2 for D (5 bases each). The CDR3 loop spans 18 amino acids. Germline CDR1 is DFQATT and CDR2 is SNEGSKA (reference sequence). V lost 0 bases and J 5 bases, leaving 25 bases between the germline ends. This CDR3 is CSAREFSRGRELFETQYF. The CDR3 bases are TGCAGTGCTAGAGAGTTTAGTCGCGGCAGGGAGCTTTTCGAGACCCAGTACTTC.

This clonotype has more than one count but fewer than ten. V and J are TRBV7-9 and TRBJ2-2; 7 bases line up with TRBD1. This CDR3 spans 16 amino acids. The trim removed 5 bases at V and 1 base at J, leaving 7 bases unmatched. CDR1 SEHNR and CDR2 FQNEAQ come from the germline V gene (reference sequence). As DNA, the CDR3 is TGTGCCAGCAGCCCCCACAGGGGCGAGAACACCGGGGAGCTGTTTTTT. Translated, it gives CASSPHRGENTGELFF.

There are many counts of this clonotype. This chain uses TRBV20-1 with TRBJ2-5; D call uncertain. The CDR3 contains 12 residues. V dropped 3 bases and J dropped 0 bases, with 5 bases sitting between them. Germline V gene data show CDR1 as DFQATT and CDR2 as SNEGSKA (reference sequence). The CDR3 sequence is CSASPYQETQYF. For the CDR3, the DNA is TGCAGTGCTAGTCCGTACCAAGAGACCCAGTACTTC.